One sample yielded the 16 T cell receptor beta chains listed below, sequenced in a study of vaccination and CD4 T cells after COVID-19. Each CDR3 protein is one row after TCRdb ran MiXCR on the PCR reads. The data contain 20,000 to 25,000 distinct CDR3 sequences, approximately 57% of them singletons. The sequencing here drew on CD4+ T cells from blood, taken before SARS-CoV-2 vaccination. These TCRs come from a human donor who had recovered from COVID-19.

The CDR3 reads CASRSSGTGAYEQYF. The CDR3 DNA sequence: TGTGCCAGCAGGTCCTCCGGGACAGGGGCCTACGAGCAGTACTTC. The chain joins TRBV6-1 to TRBJ2-7; 10 positions match TRBD1. Trimming at V came to 6 bases and at J to 2 bases, leaving 7 bases not matched to a gene. The CDR3 extends over 15 amino acids. CDR1 and CDR2 (germline): MNHNS, SASEGT.

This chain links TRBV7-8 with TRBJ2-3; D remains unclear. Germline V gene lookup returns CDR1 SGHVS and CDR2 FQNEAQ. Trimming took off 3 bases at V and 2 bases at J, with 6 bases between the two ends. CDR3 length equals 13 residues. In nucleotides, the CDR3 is TGTGCCAGCAGCTTCGACCACACAGATACGCAGTATTTT. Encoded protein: CASSFDHTDTQYF.

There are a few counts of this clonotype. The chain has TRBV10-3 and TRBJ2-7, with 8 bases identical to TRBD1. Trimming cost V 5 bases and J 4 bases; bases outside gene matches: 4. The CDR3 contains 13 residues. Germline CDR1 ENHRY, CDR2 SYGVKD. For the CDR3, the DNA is TGTGCCATCAGTCTAGGACAGGGTTACGAGCAGTACTTC. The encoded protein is CAISLGQGYEQYF.

CDR3 in DNA: TGTGCCACCAGTGTACAGGGGGCGCCGAATGAAAAACTGTTTTTT. It is translated as CATSVQGAPNEKLFF. The chain couples TRBV24-1 to TRBJ1-4; 9 nucleotides line up with TRBD1. CDR3 length: 15 amino acids. Germline CDR1 KGHDR, CDR2 SFDVKD. The junction had 5 bases not matched to a gene; V was cut back by 5 bases and J by 5 bases.

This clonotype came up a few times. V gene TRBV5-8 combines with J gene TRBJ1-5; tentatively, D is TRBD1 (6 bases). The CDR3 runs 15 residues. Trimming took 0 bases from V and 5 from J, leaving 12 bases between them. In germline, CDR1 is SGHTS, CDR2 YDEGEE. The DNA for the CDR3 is TGTGCCAGCAGCTTGGTGCGGGGGCAGGATCAGCCCCAGCATTTT. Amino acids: CASSLVRGQDQPQHF.

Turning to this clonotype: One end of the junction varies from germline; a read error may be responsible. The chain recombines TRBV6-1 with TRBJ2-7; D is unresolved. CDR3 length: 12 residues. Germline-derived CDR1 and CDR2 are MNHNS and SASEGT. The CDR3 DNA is TGTGCCAGCAGTGAAGCGCGCGGTGGGGTAGTCTTC. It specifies CASSEARGGVVF.

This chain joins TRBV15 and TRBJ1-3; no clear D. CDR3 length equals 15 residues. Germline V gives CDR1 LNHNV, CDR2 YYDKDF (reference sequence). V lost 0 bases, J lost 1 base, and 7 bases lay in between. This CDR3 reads CATSRDTGSGNTIYF. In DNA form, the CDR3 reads TGTGCCACCAGCAGAGATACGGGGTCTGGAAACACCATATATTTT.

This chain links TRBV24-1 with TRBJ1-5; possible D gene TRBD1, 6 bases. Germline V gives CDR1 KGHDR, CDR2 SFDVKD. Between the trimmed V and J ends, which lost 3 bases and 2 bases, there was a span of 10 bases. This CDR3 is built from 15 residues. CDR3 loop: CATSDRTDGNQPQHF. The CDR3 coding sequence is TGTGCCACCAGTGATCGGACAGATGGCAATCAGCCCCAGCATTTT.

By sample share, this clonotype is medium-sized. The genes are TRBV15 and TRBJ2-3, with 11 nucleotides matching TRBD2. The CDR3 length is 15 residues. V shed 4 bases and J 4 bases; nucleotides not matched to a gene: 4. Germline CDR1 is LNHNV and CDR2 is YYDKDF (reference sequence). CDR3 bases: TGTGCCACCAGCACGGGACTAGCGGACTCAGATACGCAGTATTTT. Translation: CATSTGLADSDTQYF.

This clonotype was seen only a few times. In nucleotides, the CDR3 is TGTGCCAGCAGTTACTCGATAGGAGGGACTCAAGAGACCCAGTACTTC. This encodes CASSYSIGGTQETQYF. This sequence joins TRBV6-5 and TRBJ2-5; D is perhaps TRBD2 (6 bases). This CDR3 is built from 16 residues. V was clipped by 0 bases and J by 2 bases, with 13 bases between them. Germline loops: CDR1 MNHEY, CDR2 SVGAGI.

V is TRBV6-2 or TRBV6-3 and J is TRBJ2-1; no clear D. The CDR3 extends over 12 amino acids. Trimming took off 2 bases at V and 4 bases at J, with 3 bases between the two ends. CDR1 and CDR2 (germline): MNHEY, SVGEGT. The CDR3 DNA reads TGTGCCAGCAGTTACGTTTACAATGAGCAGTTCTTC. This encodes CASSYVYNEQFF.

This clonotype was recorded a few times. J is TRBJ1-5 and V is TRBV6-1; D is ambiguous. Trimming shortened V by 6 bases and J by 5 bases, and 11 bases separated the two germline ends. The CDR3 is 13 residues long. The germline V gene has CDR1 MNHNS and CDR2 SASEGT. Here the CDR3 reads CASSGELYQPQHF. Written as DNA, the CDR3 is TGTGCCAGCAGCGGGGAGTTGTATCAGCCCCAGCATTTT.

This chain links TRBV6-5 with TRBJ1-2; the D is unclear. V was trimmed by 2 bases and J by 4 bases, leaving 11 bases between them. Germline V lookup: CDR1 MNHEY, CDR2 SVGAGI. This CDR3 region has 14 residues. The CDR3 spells CASSYGQTLYGYTF. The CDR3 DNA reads TGTGCCAGCAGTTACGGCCAGACCCTCTATGGCTACACCTTC.

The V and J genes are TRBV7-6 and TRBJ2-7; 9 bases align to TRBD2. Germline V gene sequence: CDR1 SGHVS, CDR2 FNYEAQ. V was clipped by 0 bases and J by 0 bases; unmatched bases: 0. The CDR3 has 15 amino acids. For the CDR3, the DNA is TGTGCCAGCAGCTTAGCTAGCGGGAGCTCCTACGAGCAGTACTTC. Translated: CASSLASGSSYEQYF.

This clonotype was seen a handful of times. The chain's CDR3 is CASSRGRLGVTGYTF. CDR3 DNA: TGTGCCAGTAGCAGGGGGCGCCTCGGGGTTACTGGCTACACCTTC. The chain recombines TRBV19 with TRBJ1-2; TRBD1 aligns across 8 bases. The V segment lost 6 bases and the J segment 7 bases; nucleotides outside the gene matches: 13. Germline-derived CDR1 and CDR2 are LNHDA and SQIVND (reference sequence). The CDR3 totals 15 residues.

DNA for the CDR3: TGCAGTGCTTGGGGGGCGGGAGGCTACACCTTC. Translating gives CSAWGAGGYTF. The genes are TRBV20-1 and TRBJ1-2, with a possible D match to TRBD1 (6 bases). Germline assignment: CDR1 DFQATT and CDR2 SNEGSKA (reference sequence). The CDR3 extends over 11 amino acids. Trimming pared 5 bases from V and 8 bases from J, leaving 12 bases between.